This passage covers 7 T cell receptor beta chains from one sample sequenced in a study of blood T cell repertoires in COVID-19. Sequencing used immunoSEQ multiplex PCR; TCRdb keeps in-frame clones, though not all of them. The table records 450,000 to 500,000 clones, over 75% of them present only once. Input material: peripheral blood. These receptors were obtained from a human donor in a cohort sampled during active COVID-19.

This chain joins TRBV3-1 (or the pseudogene TRBV3-2) and TRBJ1-1; perhaps TRBD1 as D (5 bases). This CDR3 is built from 16 residues. Germline V gene lookup returns CDR1 LGHDT and CDR2 YNNKEL (reference sequence). Trimming removed 1 base at V and 4 bases at J, with 16 bases between. CDR3 nucleotide sequence: TGTGCCAGCAGCCAAGGGGTGGGGGTCGGGAGCACTGAAGCTTTCTTT. Protein product: CASSQGVGVGSTEAFF.

The chain uses TRBV10-3 and TRBJ1-2, with no clear D. This CDR3 comprises 13 residues. From germline, CDR1 is ENHRY and CDR2 SYGVKD. Trimming stripped 6 bases from V and 3 bases from J, with 11 bases between. The CDR3 DNA reads as TGTGCCATCAGGGACTCTGAAGACTATGGCTACACCTTC. This sequence encodes CAIRDSEDYGYTF.

The J gene is TRBJ2-7, the V gene TRBV6-5, with TRBD2 identical over 11 bases. The germline V gene encodes CDR1 MNHEY and CDR2 SVGAGI. Germline trimming cut 5 bases from V and 5 bases from J; bases unmatched to any gene: 5. The CDR3 runs to 14 residues. This CDR3 reads CASSMTSGNDEQYF. CDR3 DNA sequence: TGTGCCAGCAGTATGACTAGCGGGAACGACGAGCAGTACTTC.

The V gene is TRBV19, the J gene TRBJ1-2, with TRBD1 identical over 9 bases. Germline values: CDR1 LNHDA, CDR2 SQIVND (reference sequence). This CDR3 contains 14 residues. V was pared by 5 bases and J by 6 bases, with 7 bases of the junction left unmatched. The CDR3 nucleotides are TGTGCCAGTAGTTTCCCCGGGACAGGGAATGGCTACACCTTC. Amino acid sequence: CASSFPGTGNGYTF. The whole variable domain, remainder taken from reference TRBV19 and TRBJ1-2, is DGGITQSPKYLFRKEGQNVTLSCEQNLNHDAMYWYRQDPGQGLRLIYYSQIVNDFQKGDIAEGYSVSREKKESFPLTVTSAQKNPTAFYLCASSFPGTGNGYTFGSGTRLTVV.

The chain combines TRBV6-2 or TRBV6-3 with TRBJ2-7; the D gene is possibly TRBD2 (5 bases). Trimming shortened V by 3 bases and J by 0 bases, and 9 bases separated the two germline ends. CDR1 MNHEY and CDR2 SVGEGT come from the germline V gene. This CDR3 is built from 14 residues. The CDR3 nucleotides read TGTGCCAGCAGTTATAAGAGCGGCTCCTACGAGCAGTACTTC. It yields the protein CASSYKSGSYEQYF.

The V gene is TRBV9, the J gene TRBJ1-5, with 10 nucleotides matching TRBD1. This CDR3 is 15 amino acids long. Germline assignment: CDR1 SGDLS and CDR2 YYNGEE. After removal of 4 bases from V and 5 bases from J, the junction contained 6 bases not matched to a gene. The DNA for the CDR3 is TGTGCCAGCAGCCGCGGGACAGGGGATCATCAGCCCCAGCATTTT. As protein: CASSRGTGDHQPQHF. The whole variable domain, filled in from reference TRBV9 and TRBJ1-5, reads DSGVTQTPKHLITATGQRVTLRCSPRSGDLSVYWYQQSLDQGLQFLIQYYNGEERAKGNILERFSAQQFPDLHSELNLSSLELGDSALYFCASSRGTGDHQPQHFGDGTRLSIL.

This chain uses TRBV7-9 with TRBJ2-3; D is perhaps TRBD2 (5 bases). V lost 5 bases and J 6 bases, leaving 9 bases between the germline ends. Per the germline V gene, CDR1 is SEHNR and CDR2 is FQNEAQ (reference sequence). CDR3 length equals 12 residues. CDR3 in amino acids: CASSPREDTQYF. The CDR3 nucleotides are TGTGCCAGCAGCCCGAGGGAGGATACGCAGTATTTT.